Presented here are 25 T cell receptor beta chains from one specimen sequenced in a study of cytomegalovirus exposure and HLA in healthy donors. 60 Vbeta and 13 Jbeta primers were used in PCR. The assay was immunoSEQ multiplex PCR, and TCRdb's table has in-frame clones only and misses some. The profile shows 85,000 to 100,000 clones, more than 60% of them singletons. Sequencing was performed on PBMCs. The receptors originated from a human donor in good health.

This chain uses TRBV2 with TRBJ2-5, with a possible D match to TRBD2 (7 bases). The length of the CDR3 is 14 residues. Trimming pared 10 bases from V and 6 bases from J, leaving 21 bases between. Germline V gives CDR1 SNHLY, CDR2 FYNNEI. For the CDR3, the DNA is TGTGCCACCGGGAAGGACCCGGGGGGCCAGACCCAGTACTTC. The encoded protein is CATGKDPGGQTQYF.

The chain recombines TRBV6-5 with TRBJ1-1; D gene uncertain. Germline V gene sequence: CDR1 MNHEY, CDR2 SVGAGI. CDR3 length equals 13 residues. V was shortened by 2 bases and J by 8 bases, with 12 bases between the two germline ends. As DNA, the CDR3 is TGTGCCAGCAGTTACGCAGTTTCCTCCGAAGCTTTCTTT. Amino acids: CASSYAVSSEAFF.

CDR3 region: CASSDGGSYEQYF. Written as DNA, the CDR3 is TGCGCCAGCAGTGACGGGGGCTCCTACGAGCAGTACTTC. The gene calls are TRBV10-2 and TRBJ2-7, with D maybe TRBD2 (6 bases). This CDR3 has 13 residues. The V gene's germline CDR1 is WSHSY and CDR2 SAAADI. Trimming took off 3 bases at V and 0 bases at J, with 6 bases between the two ends.

The V gene is TRBV6-6, the J gene TRBJ2-5; perhaps TRBD1 as D (6 bases). Near its end, the DNA agrees better with TRBJ2-7, so the J call may be wrong. Per germline, CDR1 MNHNY and CDR2 SVGAGI (reference sequence). The CDR3 has 13 amino acids. CDR3 bases: TGTGCCAGCAGTAACAGGGTTTGGTACGAGCAGTACTTC. Its protein product is CASSNRVWYEQYF.

The chain links TRBV29-1 to TRBJ2-6, with 10 nucleotides matching TRBD1. This CDR3 has 13 amino acids. V dropped 4 bases and J dropped 7; count of bases not matched to a gene: 1. The germline gives CDR1 SQVTM, CDR2 ANQGSEA. The CDR3 DNA reads TGCAGCGTTGGGGACAGGGGAGCCAACGTCCTGACTTTC. It yields the protein CSVGDRGANVLTF. The variable domain in full, with the rest retrieved from reference TRBV29-1 and TRBJ2-6, is SAVISQKPSRDICQRGTSLTIQCQVDSQVTMMFWYRQQPGQSLTLIATANQGSEATYESGFVIDKFPISRPNLTFSTLTVSNMSPEDSSIYLCSVGDRGANVLTFGAGSRLTVL.

The chain links TRBV5-1 to TRBJ1-2; possibly TRBD1 for D (6 bases). The ends were cut back, 3 bases at V and 3 bases at J, with 15 bases in the middle. The CDR3 runs 15 residues. Germline assignment: CDR1 SGHRS and CDR2 YFSETQ. The CDR3: CASSSTQGFDYGYTF. CDR3 DNA: TGCGCCAGCAGCTCGACCCAGGGGTTCGACTATGGCTACACCTTC.

The chain employs TRBV2 and TRBJ1-2; 9 bases are a match to TRBD1. The germline gives CDR1 SNHLY, CDR2 FYNNEI. There are 17 residues in the CDR3. After removal of 4 bases from V and 5 bases from J, the junction contained 14 bases not matched to a gene. The CDR3 sequence: CASSAIGGGQGVYGYTF. The DNA for the CDR3 is TGTGCCAGCAGTGCCATCGGGGGGGGACAGGGAGTATATGGCTACACCTTC.

The gene calls are TRBV19 and TRBJ1-1, with a possible D match to TRBD1 (6 bases). Trimming removed 4 bases at V and 1 base at J, with 13 bases between. Per germline, CDR1 LNHDA and CDR2 SQIVND (reference sequence). The CDR3 runs 15 residues. The CDR3 DNA reads as TGTGCCAGTAGTACTCCTCAGGGGCCGAACACTGAAGCTTTCTTT. This encodes CASSTPQGPNTEAFF.

The chain's CDR3 is CASSTQGTNTGELFF. The CDR3 nucleotides read TGTGCCAGCAGCACACAGGGGACCAACACCGGGGAGCTGTTTTTT. This chain links TRBV2 with TRBJ2-2; 7 bases agree with TRBD1. The germline V gene encodes CDR1 SNHLY and CDR2 FYNNEI. The CDR3 length is 15 residues. Trimming took 6 bases from V and 2 from J; bases not matched to a gene: 6. Combining the CDR3 with reference TRBV2 and TRBJ2-2 gives the whole variable domain EPEVTQTPSHQVTQMGQEVILRCVPISNHLYFYWYRQILGQKVEFLVSFYNNEISEKSEIFDDQFSVERPDGSNFTLKIRSTKLEDSAMYFCASSTQGTNTGELFFGEGSRLTVL.

The rearrangement links TRBV6-6 to TRBJ2-7; no reliable D call. CDR1 is MNHNY and CDR2 is SVGAGI in the germline V gene (reference sequence). Deletions cut 5 bases from V and 6 bases from J, with 17 bases between. CDR3 length: 14 amino acids. This chain's CDR3 is CASSRSITRTEQYF. The CDR3 region has the DNA TGTGCCAGCAGTCGGAGTATCACCCGTACCGAGCAGTACTTC.

This clone is classed as medium-sized. The V and J genes are TRBV10-2 and TRBJ2-7, with D perhaps matching TRBD1 (6 bases). This CDR3 contains 13 residues. Germline CDR1 WSHSY, CDR2 SAAADI. Trimming removed 5 bases from V and 0 bases from J, with 8 bases in between. The CDR3 DNA sequence: TGCGCCAGCAGTCAGGGGAGCTCCTACGAGCAGTACTTC. Translation gives CASSQGSSYEQYF.

The gene calls are TRBV9 and TRBJ2-2, with 8 bases matching TRBD1. CDR1 and CDR2 from the germline V gene are SGDLS and YYNGEE. The CDR3 is 15 amino acids. V gave up 5 bases and J gave up 7 bases; unmatched junction bases: 10. The CDR3 here is CASSPGQGLGGELFF. DNA for the CDR3: TGTGCCAGCAGTCCTGGACAGGGCCTCGGCGGGGAGCTGTTTTTT.

In nucleotides, the CDR3 is TGTGCCAGCTCACCAACGTCCACGGGGGGAAAAGACGGCTACACCTTC. Translating it yields CASSPTSTGGKDGYTF. The V and J genes are TRBV18 and TRBJ1-2; perhaps TRBD1 as D (5 bases). There are 16 residues in the CDR3. The germline V gene has CDR1 KGHSH and CDR2 LQKENI. V was cut by 2 bases and J by 8 bases, with 21 bases left in between.

The chain links TRBV29-1 to TRBJ2-3; possibly TRBD1 for D (5 bases). CDR3 length: 13 amino acids. The V end was cut by 4 bases, the J end by 4 bases, with 12 bases between. The germline CDR1 and CDR2 sequences are SQVTM and ANQGSEA. The CDR3 reads CSVGLPGSDTQYF. The CDR3 DNA reads TGCAGCGTTGGCCTCCCAGGGTCAGATACGCAGTATTTT.

V is TRBV6-5 and J is TRBJ2-7; D is ambiguous. Between the trimmed V and J ends, which lost 4 bases and 0 bases, there was a span of 7 bases. The germline V gene has CDR1 MNHEY and CDR2 SVGAGI. The CDR3 covers 13 residues. CDR3 residues: CASSSDNSYEQYF. CDR3 nucleotides: TGTGCCAGCAGTTCCGACAACTCCTACGAGCAGTACTTC.

The chain couples TRBV7-2 to TRBJ2-7; D is unresolved. The germline CDR1 and CDR2 sequences are SGHTA and FQGNSA. This CDR3 comprises 11 residues. V lost 5 bases to trimming and J lost 6 bases, with 8 bases between them. In nucleotides, the CDR3 is TGTGCCAGCAGCCCGAGCCGCGAGCAGTACTTC. Protein: CASSPSREQYF.

The chain is built from TRBV13 and TRBJ1-1; 10 bases are a match to TRBD1. CDR1 PRHDT and CDR2 FYEKMQ come from the germline V gene (reference sequence). The CDR3 extends over 16 amino acids. Losses at the gene ends were 4 bases for V and 5 bases for J; bases not matched to a gene: 10. Here the CDR3 reads CASSSRQGASGTEAFF. The CDR3 region has the DNA TGTGCCAGCAGCTCAAGACAGGGGGCATCAGGGACTGAAGCTTTCTTT.

This chain uses TRBV2 with TRBJ2-1; the D gene is possibly TRBD1 (5 bases). Germline CDR1 reads SNHLY; CDR2 reads FYNNEI. CDR3 length: 14 amino acids. The V gene lost 4 bases and the J gene lost 4 bases, with 11 bases spanning the gap. The CDR3 DNA reads as TGTGCCAGCAGTGGCCTAGGGGAATACAATGAGCAGTTCTTC. Protein: CASSGLGEYNEQFF.

A few counts support this clone. The chain joins TRBV4-1 to TRBJ1-1; the match to TRBD1 covers 7 bases. The CDR3 extends over 17 amino acids. Germline trimming cut 2 bases from V and 4 bases from J; bases unmatched to any gene: 13. Germline values: CDR1 MGHRA, CDR2 YSYEKL. The CDR3 nucleotides are TGCGCCAGCAGCCAAAGGCCTCAGGGGGAGTGGGCCACTGAAGCTTTCTTT. Translating gives CASSQRPQGEWATEAFF.

This sequence joins TRBV9 and TRBJ1-3; a possible D gene is TRBD1 (5 bases). The CDR3 is 17 amino acids. Germline assignment: CDR1 SGDLS and CDR2 YYNGEE. V was cut by 2 bases and J by 0 bases, with 15 bases left in between. The CDR3 protein is CASSVGGEFSSGNTIYF. In nucleotides, the CDR3 is TGTGCCAGCAGCGTGGGAGGGGAGTTTTCCTCTGGAAACACCATATATTTT.

The rearrangement links TRBV6-1 to TRBJ2-7; D not resolved. The germline V gene has CDR1 MNHNS and CDR2 SASEGT. Trimming left V 4 bases short and J 0 bases short, with 13 bases between. There are 15 residues in the CDR3. CDR3 sequence: CASSGSSSSSYEQYF. CDR3 DNA sequence: TGTGCCAGCAGTGGGAGCAGTAGCAGCTCCTACGAGCAGTACTTC.

The chain has TRBV27 and TRBJ1-1; a weak D match, TRBD1 (5 bases). V was trimmed by 6 bases and J by 3 bases, leaving 14 bases between them. CDR3 length: 14 residues. Looked up from germline, CDR1 is MNHEY and CDR2 is SMNVEV (reference sequence). CDR3 loop: CASSPGSTHTEAFF. The CDR3 nucleotides read TGTGCCAGCAGCCCAGGGTCAACCCACACTGAAGCTTTCTTT.

The V call is TRBV5-1, the J call TRBJ2-3, with a possible D match to TRBD2 (7 bases). With 6 bases removed from V and 3 bases from J, the gap between germline ends came to 17 bases. CDR1 is SGHRS, CDR2 YFSETQ, per germline. The CDR3 runs 15 residues. The CDR3: CASTVGGALTDTQYF. The DNA for the CDR3 is TGCGCCAGCACCGTTGGGGGGGCCTTAACAGATACGCAGTATTTT.

This chain connects TRBV19 to TRBJ1-1; no reliable D call. The CDR3 totals 14 residues. The V gene lost 1 base and the J gene lost 1 base, with 7 bases spanning the gap. CDR1 is LNHDA and CDR2 is SQIVND in the germline V gene (reference sequence). As DNA, the CDR3 is TGTGCCAGTAGTATAGGGCTGCCGAACACTGAAGCTTTCTTT. Translated, it gives CASSIGLPNTEAFF.

The chain couples TRBV19 to TRBJ2-2, with D perhaps TRBD2 (5 bases). V was cut by 10 bases and J by 7 bases, with 16 bases left in between. The CDR3 spans 13 residues. The germline V gene encodes CDR1 LNHDA and CDR2 SQIVND (reference sequence). CDR3 nucleotides: TGTGCCATCTCTTTGGGGAGTGGCGGGGAGCTGTTTTTT. As protein: CAISLGSGGELFF.